Below are 3 T cell receptor beta chains sequenced from a single sample in a study of T cell clonotyping in hematopoietic cell transplantation. The time point was: recipient sample about 28 days before transplant, after cytoreduction. Clones were read by immunoSEQ multiplex PCR, and TCRdb kept only the in-frame ones, dropping some. The sample holds approximately 80,000 clones, less than 96% seen once. This specimen consisted of peripheral blood mononuclear cells, obtained before stem cell transplant. The receptors were gathered from a woman aged 45 to 65 with acute myeloid leukemia. Some clones in this sample may be carry-over from other donors' samples.

The chain has TRBV5-4 and TRBJ1-4, with 9 nucleotides matching TRBD1. CDR3 length: 15 amino acids. Germline CDR1 is SGHNT and CDR2 is YYREEE (reference sequence). The trim removed 3 bases at V and 5 bases at J, leaving 5 bases unmatched. DNA of the CDR3: TGTGCCAGCAGCTACAACAGGGGGCTGAATGAAAAACTGTTTTTT. This codes for CASSYNRGLNEKLFF.

The chain combines TRBV6-5 with TRBJ1-1; D gene uncertain. Between the trimmed V and J ends, which lost 2 bases and 1 base, there was a span of 5 bases. The germline V gene has CDR1 MNHEY and CDR2 SVGAGI. The CDR3 runs 13 residues. Written as DNA, the CDR3 is TGTGCCAGCAGTTACCTGGGGAACACTGAAGCTTTCTTT. This encodes CASSYLGNTEAFF.

V is TRBV2 and J is TRBJ2-4; D might be TRBD2 (5 bases). Germline V gene sequence: CDR1 SNHLY, CDR2 FYNNEI. The CDR3 runs to 16 residues. V was trimmed by 1 base and J by 1 base, leaving 11 bases between them. The CDR3 sequence is CASSEVGSGAKNIQYF. The CDR3, as DNA: TGTGCCAGCAGTGAAGTAGGGAGTGGGGCCAAAAACATTCAGTACTTC.